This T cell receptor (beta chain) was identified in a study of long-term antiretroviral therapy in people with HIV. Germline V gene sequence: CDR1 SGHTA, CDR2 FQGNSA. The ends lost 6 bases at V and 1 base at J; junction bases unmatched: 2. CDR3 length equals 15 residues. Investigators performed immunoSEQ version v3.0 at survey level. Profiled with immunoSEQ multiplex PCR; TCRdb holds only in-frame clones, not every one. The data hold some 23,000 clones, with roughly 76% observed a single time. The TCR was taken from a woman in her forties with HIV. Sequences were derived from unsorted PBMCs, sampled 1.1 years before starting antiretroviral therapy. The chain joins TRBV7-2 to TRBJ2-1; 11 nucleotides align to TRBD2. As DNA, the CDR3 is TGTGCCAGCAGGGCTAGCGGGGGGTCCTACAATGAGCAGTTCTTC. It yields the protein CASRASGGSYNEQFF.